What follows are 15 T cell receptor beta chains derived from one specimen sequenced in a study of T cells in Graves' hyperthyroidism and ophthalmopathy. RNA transcripts yielded amplified TCR beta CDR3 regions. TCR CDR3 regions were first amplified by RT-PCR with HTBI primers. TCRdb independently ran MiXCR on the multiplex PCR reads; one entry per CDR3 protein. The sample carries 500,000 to 550,000 distinct CDR3 sequences, just under 20% recorded once. The sample consisted of blood. These TCRs come from a man aged 40-50 years with Graves' ophthalmopathy.

The CDR3: CASSPTSGRMAGGEYYNEQFF. In nucleotides, the CDR3 is TGTGCCAGCTCACCCACTAGCGGGAGGATGGCGGGAGGAGAATATTACAATGAGCAGTTCTTC. V and J are TRBV11-2 and TRBJ2-1, with TRBD2 identical over 12 bases. This CDR3 region has 21 residues. J gave up 4 bases and V 8 bases, and 24 bases lay outside the gene matches. Germline V lookup: CDR1 SGHAT, CDR2 FQNNGV.

V usage is TRBV20-1 and J usage is TRBJ1-1; 8 nucleotides align to TRBD1. This CDR3 is 12 amino acids long. Trimming cost V 6 bases and J 4 bases; bases outside gene matches: 4. Per the germline V gene, CDR1 is DFQATT and CDR2 is SNEGSKA (reference sequence). CDR3 sequence: CSATGGVTEAFF. DNA for the CDR3: TGCAGTGCCACAGGGGGGGTCACTGAAGCTTTCTTT.

This clonotype was recorded a few times. The chain has TRBV15 and TRBJ1-1; D is unresolved. This CDR3 region has 14 residues. Germline V CDR1 and CDR2: LNHNV, YYDKDF (reference sequence). V was clipped by 7 bases and J by 6 bases, with 18 bases between them. The CDR3 protein is CATNTVSRSSEAFF. The DNA of the CDR3 is TGTGCCACCAATACGGTGTCGCGTTCATCTGAAGCTTTCTTT. Supplemented by reference TRBV15 and TRBJ1-1, the full variable domain reads DAMVIQNPRYQVTQFGKPVTLSCSQTLNHNVMYWYQQKSSQAPKLLFHYYDKDFNNEADTPDNFQSRRPNTSFCFLDIRSPGLGDTAMYLCATNTVSRSSEAFFGQGTRLTVV.

A remark on this clonotype: This may be a read error: a much more frequent sequence differs by one nucleotide. The CDR3: CAGSQAGGATIQYF. As DNA, the CDR3 is TGTGCCGGCAGCCAAGCAGGAGGCGCGACCATTCAGTACTTC. The chain combines TRBV3-1 with TRBJ2-4; perhaps TRBD2 as D (5 bases). The CDR3 is made up of 14 amino acids. Germline lookup yields CDR1 LGHDT and CDR2 YNNKEL (reference sequence).

This clonotype was found many times. This chain connects TRBV28 to TRBJ1-2, with unresolved D. CDR1 MDHEN and CDR2 SYDVKM come from the germline V gene. CDR3 length equals 14 residues. Trimming removed 4 bases from V and 4 bases from J, with 13 bases in between. CDR3 DNA sequence: TGTGCCAGCAGTTCAGTAGAGACGAGCTATGGCTACACCTTC. Its translation: CASSSVETSYGYTF.

This chain joins TRBV29-1 and TRBJ2-1, with D perhaps matching TRBD2 (5 bases). The germline gives CDR1 SQVTM, CDR2 ANQGSEA. This CDR3 spans 12 amino acids. The V gene lost 6 bases and the J gene lost 10 bases, with 16 bases spanning the gap. CDR3 nucleotides: TGCAGCGTATACGCGGATGACTACGAGCAGTTCTTC. It yields the protein CSVYADDYEQFF.

At least ten counts were recorded for this clonotype. The rearrangement joins TRBV5-6 to TRBJ1-5, with a weak D call TRBD1 (6 bases). The CDR3 runs 15 residues. Per the germline V gene, CDR1 is SGHDT and CDR2 is YYEEEE. Deletions cut 3 bases from V and 5 bases from J, with 15 bases between. The CDR3 loop reads CASSSSGQPYQPQHF. DNA of the CDR3: TGTGCCAGCAGCTCCTCGGGACAACCATATCAGCCCCAGCATTTT.

The chain recombines TRBV28 with TRBJ2-5; weak D call: TRBD2 (6 bases). Germline V lookup: CDR1 MDHEN, CDR2 SYDVKM. V was pared by 4 bases and J by 2 bases, with 11 bases between. The length of the CDR3 is 14 residues. CDR3 in DNA: TGTGCCAGCAGTTCGACTAGGCCTCAAGAGACCCAGTACTTC. Translating gives CASSSTRPQETQYF.

Only a few counts were recorded for this clonotype. The chain is built from TRBV14 and TRBJ2-7; D perhaps matches TRBD1 (6 bases). The CDR3 covers 15 residues. With 0 bases removed from V and 4 bases from J, the gap between germline ends came to 13 bases. Germline assignment: CDR1 SGHDN and CDR2 FVKESK. In nucleotides, the CDR3 is TGTGCCAGCAGCCAAGAGGGCAGGGGAAGGTACGAGCAGTACTTC. Amino acids: CASSQEGRGRYEQYF.

This clonotype was counted a few times. This chain joins TRBV11-3 and TRBJ2-2; D unresolved. The CDR3 totals 14 residues. CDR1 and CDR2 (germline): SGHNT, YENEEA. The V and J ends lost 5 bases and 7 bases respectively, with 14 bases between them. Here the CDR3 DNA reads TGTGCCAGCAGCGGTGAACCCCTAAACGGGGAGCTGTTTTTT. This gives the protein CASSGEPLNGELFF.

This clonotype was observed a few times. The genes are TRBV19 and TRBJ1-1, with no clear D. This CDR3 region has 12 residues. V was cut by 6 bases and J by 9 bases, with 14 bases left in between. The germline CDR1 and CDR2 sequences are LNHDA and SQIVND (reference sequence). CDR3 sequence reads: CASREIGFQAFF. CDR3 sequence (DNA): TGTGCCAGTAGGGAAATTGGATTCCAAGCTTTCTTT.

The chain recombines TRBV12-3 or TRBV12-4 with TRBJ2-2, with 8 positions matching TRBD2. V trimming: 6 bases; J trimming: 4 bases; junction bases outside the gene matches: 7. The CDR3 spans 15 residues. This CDR3 reads CASRLGGAFTGELFF. In DNA, the CDR3 is TGTGCCAGCAGGCTCGGGGGGGCATTCACCGGGGAGCTGTTTTTT.

This clonotype appeared a few times. The gene calls are TRBV9 and TRBJ1-6, with D perhaps matching TRBD1 (6 bases). V was shortened by 6 bases and J by 7 bases, with 14 bases between the two germline ends. The CDR3 is 14 residues long. CDR1 is SGDLS and CDR2 is YYNGEE in the germline V gene. This CDR3 reads CASTEGQPNSPLHF. The CDR3 DNA follows: TGTGCCAGCACCGAAGGACAGCCAAATTCACCCCTCCACTTT.

V gene TRBV7-2 combines with J gene TRBJ1-3; no firm D call. Germline V CDR1 and CDR2: SGHTA, FQGNSA. Trimming took 5 bases from V and 0 from J, leaving 8 bases between them. The CDR3 loop spans 14 amino acids. As DNA, the CDR3 is TGTGCCAGCAGCCGTCGGGGCTCTGGAAACACCATATATTTT. It is translated as CASSRRGSGNTIYF.

J is TRBJ2-7 and V is TRBV29-1; D unclear. Between the trimmed V and J ends, which lost 7 bases and 5 bases, there was a span of 18 bases. The germline gives CDR1 SQVTM, CDR2 ANQGSEA. The CDR3 consists of 13 residues. The CDR3 DNA sequence: TGCAGCGCGGGTGTCTCCTCGGGCCACGAGCAGTACTTC. Translated, it gives CSAGVSSGHEQYF.